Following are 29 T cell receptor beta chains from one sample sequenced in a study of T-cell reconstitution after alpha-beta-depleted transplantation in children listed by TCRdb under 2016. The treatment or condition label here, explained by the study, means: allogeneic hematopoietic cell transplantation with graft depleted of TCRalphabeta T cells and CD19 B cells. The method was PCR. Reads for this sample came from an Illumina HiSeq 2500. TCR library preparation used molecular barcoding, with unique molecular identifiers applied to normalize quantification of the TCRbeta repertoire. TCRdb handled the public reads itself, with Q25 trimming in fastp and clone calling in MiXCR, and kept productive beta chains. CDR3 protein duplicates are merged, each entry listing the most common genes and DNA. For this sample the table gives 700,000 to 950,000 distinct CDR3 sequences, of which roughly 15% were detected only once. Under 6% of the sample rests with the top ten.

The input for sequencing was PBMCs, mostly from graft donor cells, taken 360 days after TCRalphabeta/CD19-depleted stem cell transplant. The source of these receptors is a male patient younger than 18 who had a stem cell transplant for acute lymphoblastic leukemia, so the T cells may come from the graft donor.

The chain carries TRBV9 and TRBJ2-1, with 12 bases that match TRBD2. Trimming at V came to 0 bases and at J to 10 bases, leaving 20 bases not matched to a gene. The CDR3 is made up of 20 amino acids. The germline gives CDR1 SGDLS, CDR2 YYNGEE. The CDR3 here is CASSVEGGDLAGGWVVEQFF. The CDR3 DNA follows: TGTGCCAGCAGCGTAGAGGGGGGGGATCTAGCGGGAGGGTGGGTTGTCGAGCAGTTCTTC.

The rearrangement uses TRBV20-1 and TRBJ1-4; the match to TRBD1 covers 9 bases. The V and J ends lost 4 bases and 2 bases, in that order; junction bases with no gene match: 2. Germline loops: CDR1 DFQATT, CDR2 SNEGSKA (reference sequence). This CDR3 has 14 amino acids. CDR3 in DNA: TGCAGTGCTAACAGGGGGCTTACTAATGAAAAACTGTTTTTT. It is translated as CSANRGLTNEKLFF.

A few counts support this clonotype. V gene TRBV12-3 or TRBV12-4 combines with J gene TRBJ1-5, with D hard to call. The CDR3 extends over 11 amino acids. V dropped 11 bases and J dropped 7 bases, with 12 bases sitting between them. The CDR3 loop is CASAIVQPQHF. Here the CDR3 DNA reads TGTGCCTCGGCAATTGTCCAGCCCCAGCATTTT.

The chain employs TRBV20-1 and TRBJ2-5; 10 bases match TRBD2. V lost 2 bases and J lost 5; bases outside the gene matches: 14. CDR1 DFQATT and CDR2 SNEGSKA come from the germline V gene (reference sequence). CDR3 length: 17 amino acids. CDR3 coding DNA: TGCAGTGCTAGAAAAGGTCGGGCTAGCGGGAGTGGTGAGACCCAGTACTTC. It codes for CSARKGRASGSGETQYF.

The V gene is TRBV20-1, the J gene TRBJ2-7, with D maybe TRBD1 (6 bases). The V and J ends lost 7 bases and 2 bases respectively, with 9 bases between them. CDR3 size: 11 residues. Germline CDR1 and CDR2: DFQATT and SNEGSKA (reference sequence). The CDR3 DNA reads TGCAGTGGGACAGCAACCTACGAGCAGTACTTC. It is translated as CSGTATYEQYF.

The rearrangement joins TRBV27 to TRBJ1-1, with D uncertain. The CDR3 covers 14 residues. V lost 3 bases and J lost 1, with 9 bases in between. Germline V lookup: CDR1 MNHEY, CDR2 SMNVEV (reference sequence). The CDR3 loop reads CASSFENGNTEAFF. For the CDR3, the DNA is TGTGCCAGCAGTTTCGAAAATGGGAACACTGAAGCTTTCTTT.

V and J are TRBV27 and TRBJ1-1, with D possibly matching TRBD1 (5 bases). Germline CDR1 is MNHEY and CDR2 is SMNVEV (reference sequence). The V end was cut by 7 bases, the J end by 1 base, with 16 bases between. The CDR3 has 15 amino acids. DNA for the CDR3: TGTGCCAGCACCCTCGGGGGGGGATCGAACACTGAAGCTTTCTTT. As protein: CASTLGGGSNTEAFF.

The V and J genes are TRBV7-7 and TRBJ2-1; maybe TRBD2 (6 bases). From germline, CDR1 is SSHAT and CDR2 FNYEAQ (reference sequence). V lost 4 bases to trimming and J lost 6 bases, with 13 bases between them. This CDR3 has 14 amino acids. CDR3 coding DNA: TGTGCCAGCAGCTCATACGGGAGAATCAATGAGCAGTTCTTC. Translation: CASSSYGRINEQFF.

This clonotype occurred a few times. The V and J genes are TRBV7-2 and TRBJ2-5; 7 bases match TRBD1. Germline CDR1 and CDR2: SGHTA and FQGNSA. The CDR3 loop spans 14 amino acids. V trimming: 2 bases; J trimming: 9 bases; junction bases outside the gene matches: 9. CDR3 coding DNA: TGTGCCAGCAGCTTAATGGACCAAAGGGGGCCCCAGTACTTC. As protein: CASSLMDQRGPQYF.

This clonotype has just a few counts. In nucleotides, the CDR3 is TGTGCTAGTGGTTTGGTACAGGGGTTCCTAGAGACCCAGTACTTC. This translates into CASGLVQGFLETQYF. The J gene is TRBJ2-5, the V gene TRBV12-5; 7 nucleotides align to TRBD1. The CDR3 totals 15 residues. Germline-derived CDR1 and CDR2 are LGHNT and FRNRAP. The V and J ends lost 0 bases and 4 bases, in that order; junction bases with no gene match: 5.

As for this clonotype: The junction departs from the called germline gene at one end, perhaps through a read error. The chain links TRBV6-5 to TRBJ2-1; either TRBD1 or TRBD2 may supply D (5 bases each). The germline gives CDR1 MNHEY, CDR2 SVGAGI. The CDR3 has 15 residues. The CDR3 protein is CASSYAPGSKNEEFF. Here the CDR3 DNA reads TGTGCCAGCAGTTACGCCCCAGGGAGTAAGAATGAGGAGTTCTTC.

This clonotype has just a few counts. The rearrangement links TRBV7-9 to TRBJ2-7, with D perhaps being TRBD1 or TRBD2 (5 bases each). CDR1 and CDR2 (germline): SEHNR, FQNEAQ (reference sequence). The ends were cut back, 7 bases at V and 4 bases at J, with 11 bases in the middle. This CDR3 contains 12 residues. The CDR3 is CASTKRGYEQYF. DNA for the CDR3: TGTGCCAGCACCAAGAGGGGTTACGAGCAGTACTTC.

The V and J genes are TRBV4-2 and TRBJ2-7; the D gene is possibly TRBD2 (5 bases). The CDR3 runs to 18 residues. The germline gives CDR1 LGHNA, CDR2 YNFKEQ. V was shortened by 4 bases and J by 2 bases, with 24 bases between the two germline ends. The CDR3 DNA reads TGTGCCAGCAGCCCCTACCTACATAGCGCATCAAACCCCTACGAGCAGTACTTC. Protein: CASSPYLHSASNPYEQYF.

As DNA, the CDR3 is TGTGCCAGCAGCTTGACAAAGTACCAAGAGACCCAGTACTTC. It specifies CASSLTKYQETQYF. The rearrangement joins TRBV7-9 to TRBJ2-5; no reliable D call. Trimming removed 3 bases at V and 0 bases at J, with 8 bases between. The CDR3 has 14 amino acids. Germline CDR1 is SEHNR and CDR2 is FQNEAQ (reference sequence).

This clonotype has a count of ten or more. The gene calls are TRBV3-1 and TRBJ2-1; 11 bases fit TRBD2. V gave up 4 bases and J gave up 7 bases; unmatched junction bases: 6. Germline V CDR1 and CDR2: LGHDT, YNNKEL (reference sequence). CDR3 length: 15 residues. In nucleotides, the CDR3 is TGTGCCAGCAGCCTACTAGCGGGAGTAGATAATGAGCAGTTCTTC. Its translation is CASSLLAGVDNEQFF.

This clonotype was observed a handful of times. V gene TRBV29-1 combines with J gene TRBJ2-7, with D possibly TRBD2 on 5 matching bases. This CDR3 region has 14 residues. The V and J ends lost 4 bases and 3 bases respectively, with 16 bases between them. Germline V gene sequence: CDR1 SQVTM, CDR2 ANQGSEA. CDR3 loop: CSVGGAGRIYEQYF. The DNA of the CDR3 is TGCAGCGTTGGGGGTGCTGGGAGAATCTACGAGCAGTACTTC.

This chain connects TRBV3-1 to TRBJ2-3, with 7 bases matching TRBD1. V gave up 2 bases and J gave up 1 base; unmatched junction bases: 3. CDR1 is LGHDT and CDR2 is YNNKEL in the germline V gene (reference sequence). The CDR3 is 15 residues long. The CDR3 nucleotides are TGTGCCAGCAGCCAAAGACAGGGCCGCACAGATACGCAGTATTTT. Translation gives CASSQRQGRTDTQYF.

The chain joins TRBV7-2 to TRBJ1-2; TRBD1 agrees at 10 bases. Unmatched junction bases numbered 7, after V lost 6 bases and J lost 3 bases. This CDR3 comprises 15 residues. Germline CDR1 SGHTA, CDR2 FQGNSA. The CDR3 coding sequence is TGTGCCAGCAGTGCTCCGGGACAGGGGCACTATGGCTACACCTTC. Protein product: CASSAPGQGHYGYTF.

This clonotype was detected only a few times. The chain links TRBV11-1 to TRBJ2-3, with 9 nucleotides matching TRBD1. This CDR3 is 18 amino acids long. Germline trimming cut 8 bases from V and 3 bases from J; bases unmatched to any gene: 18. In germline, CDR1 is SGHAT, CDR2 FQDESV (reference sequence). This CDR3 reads CASQRWRGAQGATDTQYF. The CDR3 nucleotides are TGTGCCAGCCAAAGATGGAGGGGGGCACAGGGGGCGACAGATACGCAGTATTTT.

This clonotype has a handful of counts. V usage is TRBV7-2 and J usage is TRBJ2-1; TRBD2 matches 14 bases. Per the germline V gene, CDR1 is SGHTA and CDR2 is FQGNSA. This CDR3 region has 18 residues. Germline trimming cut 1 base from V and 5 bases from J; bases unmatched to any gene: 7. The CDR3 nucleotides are TGTGCCAGCAGCTTAGGGACTAGCGGGAGGCCCAGACACAATGAGCAGTTCTTC. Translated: CASSLGTSGRPRHNEQFF. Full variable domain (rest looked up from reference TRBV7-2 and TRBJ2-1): GAGVSQSPSNKVTEKGKDVELRCDPISGHTALYWYRQSLGQGLEFLIYFQGNSAPDKSGLPSDRFSAERTGGSVSTLTIQRTQQEDSAVYLCASSLGTSGRPRHNEQFFGPGTRLTVL.

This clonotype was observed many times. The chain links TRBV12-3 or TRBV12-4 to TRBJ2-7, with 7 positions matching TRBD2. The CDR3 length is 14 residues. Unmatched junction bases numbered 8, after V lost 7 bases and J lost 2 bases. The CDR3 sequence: CASTRTGTTYEQYF. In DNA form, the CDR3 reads TGTGCCAGCACAAGGACCGGGACTACCTACGAGCAGTACTTC.

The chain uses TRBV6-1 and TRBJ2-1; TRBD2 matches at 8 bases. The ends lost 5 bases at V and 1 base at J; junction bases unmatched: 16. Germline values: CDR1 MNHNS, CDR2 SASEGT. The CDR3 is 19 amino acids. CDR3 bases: TGTGCCAGCAGTAAGCGAGGAAGCCTTAGCGGGACTTCCTACAATGAGCAGTTCTTC. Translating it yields CASSKRGSLSGTSYNEQFF.

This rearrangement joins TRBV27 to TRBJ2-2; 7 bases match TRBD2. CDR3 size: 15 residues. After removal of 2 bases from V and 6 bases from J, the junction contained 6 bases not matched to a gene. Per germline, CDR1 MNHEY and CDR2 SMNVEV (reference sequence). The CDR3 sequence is CASSLRREYAGELFF. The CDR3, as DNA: TGTGCCAGCAGTTTACGGCGGGAGTACGCCGGGGAGCTGTTTTTT.

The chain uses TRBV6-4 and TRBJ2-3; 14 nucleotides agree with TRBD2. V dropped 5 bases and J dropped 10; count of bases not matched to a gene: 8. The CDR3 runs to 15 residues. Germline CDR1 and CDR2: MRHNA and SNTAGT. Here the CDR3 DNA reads TGTGCCAGCAGTAGGACTAGCGGGAGGAGTAATTCGCAGTATTTT. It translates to CASSRTSGRSNSQYF.

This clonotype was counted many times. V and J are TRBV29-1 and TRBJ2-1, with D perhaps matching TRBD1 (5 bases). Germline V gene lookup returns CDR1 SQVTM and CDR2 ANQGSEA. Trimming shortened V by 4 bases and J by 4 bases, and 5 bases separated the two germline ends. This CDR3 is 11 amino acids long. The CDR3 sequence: CSVAGYNEQFF. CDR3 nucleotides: TGCAGCGTTGCAGGGTACAATGAGCAGTTCTTC.

DNA for the CDR3: TGCGCCAGCAGTGAGGGGGACAGTACCTACGAGCAGTACTTC. This codes for CASSEGDSTYEQYF. This chain links TRBV10-2 with TRBJ2-7, with 7 bases lining up with TRBD1. Germline CDR1 and CDR2: WSHSY and SAAADI. V was clipped by 2 bases and J by 2 bases; unmatched bases: 3. The CDR3 consists of 14 residues.

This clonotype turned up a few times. The DNA for the CDR3 is TGTGCCAGCAGCCAAGATAGAGGGGTGAGGACAGATACGCAGTATTTT. It yields the protein CASSQDRGVRTDTQYF. This chain links TRBV4-2 with TRBJ2-3; D may be TRBD1 or TRBD2 (5 bases each). V lost 0 bases, J lost 3 bases, and 13 bases lay in between. CDR1 is LGHNA, CDR2 YNFKEQ, per germline. There are 16 residues in the CDR3.

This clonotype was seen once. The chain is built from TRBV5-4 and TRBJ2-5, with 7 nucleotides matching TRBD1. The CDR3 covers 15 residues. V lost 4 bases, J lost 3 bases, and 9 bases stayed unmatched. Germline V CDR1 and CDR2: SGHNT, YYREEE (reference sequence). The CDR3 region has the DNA TGTGCCAGCAGCCGAACCGGGACAGCAAAAGAGACCCAGTACTTC. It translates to CASSRTGTAKETQYF.

CDR3 residues: CSARSVIRPQDTQYF. The CDR3 nucleotides are TGCAGTGCTAGGTCCGTCATCCGACCACAAGATACGCAGTATTTT. The V gene is TRBV20-1, the J gene TRBJ2-3; no clear D gene. Trimming pared 3 bases from V and 5 bases from J, leaving 18 bases between. Germline loops: CDR1 DFQATT, CDR2 SNEGSKA (reference sequence). This CDR3 region has 15 residues.